A selection of T cell receptor beta chains follows, all from one sample in a study of early T cells in non-severe SARS-CoV-2 infection. Via MiXCR, TCRdb re-called the 5' RACE reads, giving one row per CDR3 protein. The table records about 64,000 distinct CDR3 sequences, around 12% of them present only once. The sample comprised whole blood. The receptors derive from an adult who was a healthcare worker with PCR-confirmed SARS-CoV-2 infection or an uninfected control (not recorded which). CDR3s include the opening cysteine and the closing phenylalanine or tryptophan.

CDR3 length: 16; V gene: TRBV5-1; CDR3 protein: CASSPRQDYSNTEAFF
CDR3 length: 13; V gene: TRBV29-1; CDR3 protein: CSAGELGHYEQYF
CDR3 length: 15; V gene: TRBV25-1; CDR3 protein: CASSEWGTENTEAFF
CDR3 length: 16; V gene: TRBV10-3; CDR3 protein: CAISLVGTSGFGELFF
CDR3 length: 17; V gene: TRBV27; CDR3 protein: CASSSQRSKGDNEKLFF
CDR3 length: 14; V gene: TRBV7-2; CDR3 protein: CASSLEAGRTEAFF
CDR3 length: 13; V gene: TRBV7-2; CDR3 protein: CASSWQGRTEAFF
CDR3 length: 13; V gene: TRBV7-7; CDR3 protein: CASSLERPGELFF
CDR3 length: 15; V gene: TRBV30; CDR3 protein: CAWSARAGGANVLTF
CDR3 length: 14; V gene: TRBV7-2; CDR3 protein: CASSLVGRTGELFF
CDR3 length: 8; V gene: TRBV29-1; CDR3 protein: CSGDTQYF
CDR3 length: 13; V gene: TRBV24-1; CDR3 protein: CATSDISTDTQYF
CDR3 length: 15; V gene: TRBV6-2/TRBV6-3; CDR3 protein: CASIPTGTEFPEAFF
CDR3 length: 16; V gene: TRBV7-3; CDR3 protein: CASSLNPGVETGELFF
CDR3 length: 13; V gene: TRBV10-3; CDR3 protein: CAIRVSTNTEAFF
CDR3 length: 17; V gene: TRBV9; CDR3 protein: CASSGTPLGGGSNEQFF
CDR3 length: 14; V gene: TRBV5-5; CDR3 protein: CASSIRQGGYGYTF
CDR3 length: 13; V gene: TRBV6-2/TRBV6-3; CDR3 protein: CASSLHPLKELFF
CDR3 length: 16; V gene: TRBV7-9; CDR3 protein: CASSLGAGENTGELFF
CDR3 length: 15; V gene: TRBV6-6; CDR3 protein: CASSSTSGWKETQYF
CDR3 length: 14; V gene: TRBV6-5; CDR3 protein: CASSYGRGEGEQFF
CDR3 length: 14; V gene: TRBV11-2; CDR3 protein: CASSSTGGLETQYF
CDR3 length: 12; V gene: TRBV6-2/TRBV6-3; CDR3 protein: CASSRQYTEAFF
CDR3 length: 17; V gene: TRBV7-2; CDR3 protein: CASSYRLDRGSGNTIYF
CDR3 length: 14; V gene: TRBV12-3/TRBV12-4; CDR3 protein: CASSRGGVNTEAFF
CDR3 length: 15; V gene: TRBV5-1; CDR3 protein: CASREIWTGTYEQYF
CDR3 length: 17; V gene: TRBV25-1; CDR3 protein: CASSEYRGNTAKNIQYF
CDR3 length: 15; V gene: TRBV4-1; CDR3 protein: CASSQGVVGHYGYTF
CDR3 length: 11; V gene: TRBV10-3; CDR3 protein: CAITNTGELFF
CDR3 length: 16; V gene: TRBV12-3/TRBV12-4; CDR3 protein: CASSLGVAEYQETQYF
CDR3 length: 12; V gene: TRBV7-9; CDR3 protein: CASSLDLDTQYF
CDR3 length: 17; V gene: TRBV12-3/TRBV12-4; CDR3 protein: CASSPGQGIYMNTEAFF
CDR3 length: 13; V gene: TRBV3-1; CDR3 protein: CASSQVGANEQFF
CDR3 length: 15; V gene: TRBV7-9; CDR3 protein: CASSRQNAPTDTQYF